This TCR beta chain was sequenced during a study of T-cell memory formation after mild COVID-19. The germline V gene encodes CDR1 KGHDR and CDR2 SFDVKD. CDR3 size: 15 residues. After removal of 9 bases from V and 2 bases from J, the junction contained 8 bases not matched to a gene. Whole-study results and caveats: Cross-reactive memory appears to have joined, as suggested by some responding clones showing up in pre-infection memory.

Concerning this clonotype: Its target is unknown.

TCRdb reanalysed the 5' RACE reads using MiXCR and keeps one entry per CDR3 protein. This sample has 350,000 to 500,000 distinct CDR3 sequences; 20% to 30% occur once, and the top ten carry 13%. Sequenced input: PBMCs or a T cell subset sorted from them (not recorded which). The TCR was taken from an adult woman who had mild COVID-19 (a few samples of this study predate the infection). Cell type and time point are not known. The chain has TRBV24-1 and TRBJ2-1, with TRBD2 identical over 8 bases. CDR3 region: CATQSLAGAYNEQFF. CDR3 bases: TGTGCCACCCAGAGCCTAGCGGGCGCCTACAATGAGCAGTTCTTC.